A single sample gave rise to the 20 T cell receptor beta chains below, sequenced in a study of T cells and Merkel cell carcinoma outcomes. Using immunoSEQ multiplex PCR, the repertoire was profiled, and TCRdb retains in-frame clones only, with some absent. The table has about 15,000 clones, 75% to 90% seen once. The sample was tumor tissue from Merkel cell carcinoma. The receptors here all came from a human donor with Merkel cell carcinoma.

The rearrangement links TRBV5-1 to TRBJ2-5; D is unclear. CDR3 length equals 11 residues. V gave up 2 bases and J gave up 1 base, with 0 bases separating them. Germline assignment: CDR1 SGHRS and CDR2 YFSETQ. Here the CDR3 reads CASSFQETQYF. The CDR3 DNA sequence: TGCGCCAGCAGCTTCCAAGAGACCCAGTACTTC.

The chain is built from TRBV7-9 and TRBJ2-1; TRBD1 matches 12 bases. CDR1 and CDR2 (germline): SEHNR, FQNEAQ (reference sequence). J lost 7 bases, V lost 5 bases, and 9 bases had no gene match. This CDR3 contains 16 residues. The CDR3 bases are TGTGCCAGCAGCCGAGGGACAGGGGGCAATATAAATGAGCAGTTCTTC. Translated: CASSRGTGGNINEQFF. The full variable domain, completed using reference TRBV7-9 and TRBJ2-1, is DTGVSQNPRHKITKRGQNVTFRCDPISEHNRLYWYRQTLGQGPEFLTYFQNEAQLEKSRLLSDRFSAERPKGSFSTLEIQRTEQGDSAMYLCASSRGTGGNINEQFFGPGTRLTVL.

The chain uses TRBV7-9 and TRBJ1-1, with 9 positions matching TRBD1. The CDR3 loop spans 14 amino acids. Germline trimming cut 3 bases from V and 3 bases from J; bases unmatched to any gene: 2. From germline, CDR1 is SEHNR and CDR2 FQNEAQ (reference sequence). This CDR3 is CASSLTGGDTEAFF. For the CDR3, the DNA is TGTGCCAGCAGCTTGACAGGGGGTGACACTGAAGCTTTCTTT.

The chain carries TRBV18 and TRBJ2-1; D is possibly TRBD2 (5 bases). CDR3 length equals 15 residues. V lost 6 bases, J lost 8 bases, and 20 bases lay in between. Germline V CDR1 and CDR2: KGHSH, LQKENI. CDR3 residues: CASSAGQMELDEQFF. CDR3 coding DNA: TGTGCCAGCTCCGCGGGCCAGATGGAACTTGATGAGCAGTTCTTC. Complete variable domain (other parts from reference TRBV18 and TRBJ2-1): NAGVMQNPRHLVRRRGQEARLRCSPMKGHSHVYWYRQLPEEGLKFMVYLQKENIIDESGMPKERFSAEFPKEGPSILRIQQVVRGDSAAYFCASSAGQMELDEQFFGPGTRLTVL.

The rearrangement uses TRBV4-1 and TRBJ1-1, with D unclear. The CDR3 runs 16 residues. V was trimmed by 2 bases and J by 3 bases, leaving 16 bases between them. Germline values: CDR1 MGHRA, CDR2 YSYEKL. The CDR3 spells CASSQPSGGRYTEAFF. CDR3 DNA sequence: TGCGCCAGCAGCCAACCCTCGGGAGGTCGTTACACTGAAGCTTTCTTT.

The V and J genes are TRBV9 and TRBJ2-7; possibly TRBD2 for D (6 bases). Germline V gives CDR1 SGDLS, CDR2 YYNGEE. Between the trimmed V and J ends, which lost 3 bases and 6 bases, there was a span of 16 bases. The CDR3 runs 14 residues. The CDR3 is CASSEGPFGGEQYF. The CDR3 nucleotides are TGTGCCAGCAGCGAAGGACCTTTCGGGGGCGAGCAGTACTTC.

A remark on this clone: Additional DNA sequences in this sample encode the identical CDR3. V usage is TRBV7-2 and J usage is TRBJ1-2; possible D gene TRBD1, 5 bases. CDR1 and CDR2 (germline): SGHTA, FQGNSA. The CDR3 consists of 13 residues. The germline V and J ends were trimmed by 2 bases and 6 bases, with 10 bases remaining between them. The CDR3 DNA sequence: TGTGCCAGCAGCTTACGGCAGGGAGATGGCTACACCTTC. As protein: CASSLRQGDGYTF.

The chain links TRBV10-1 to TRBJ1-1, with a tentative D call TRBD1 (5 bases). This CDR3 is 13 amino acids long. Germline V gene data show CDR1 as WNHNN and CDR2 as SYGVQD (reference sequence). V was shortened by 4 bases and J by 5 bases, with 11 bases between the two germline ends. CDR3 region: CASSGDLMTEAFF. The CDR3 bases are TGCGCCAGCAGTGGGGACCTAATGACTGAAGCTTTCTTT.

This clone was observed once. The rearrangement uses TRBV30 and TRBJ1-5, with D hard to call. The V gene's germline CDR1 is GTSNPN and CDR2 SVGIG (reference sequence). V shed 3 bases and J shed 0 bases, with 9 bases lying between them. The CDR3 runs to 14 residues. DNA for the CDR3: TGTGCCTGGAGCGGCCTCAGTAGCAATCAGCCCCAGCATTTT. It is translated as CAWSGLSSNQPQHF.

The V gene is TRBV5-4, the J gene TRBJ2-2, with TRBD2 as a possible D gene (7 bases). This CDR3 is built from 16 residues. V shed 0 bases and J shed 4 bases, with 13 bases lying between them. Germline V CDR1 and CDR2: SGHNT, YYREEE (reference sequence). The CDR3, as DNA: TGTGCCAGCAGCTTGGGAATGGGGGGGCGCACCGGGGAGCTGTTTTTT. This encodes CASSLGMGGRTGELFF.

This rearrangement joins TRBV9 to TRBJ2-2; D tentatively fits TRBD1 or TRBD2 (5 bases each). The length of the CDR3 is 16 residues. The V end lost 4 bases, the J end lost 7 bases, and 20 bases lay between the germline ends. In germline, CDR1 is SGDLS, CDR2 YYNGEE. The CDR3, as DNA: TGTGCCAGCAGCTCCGGCGTATTTTGGGGGAACGGGGAGCTGTTTTTT. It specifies CASSSGVFWGNGELFF. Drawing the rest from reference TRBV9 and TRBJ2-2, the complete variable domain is DSGVTQTPKHLITATGQRVTLRCSPRSGDLSVYWYQQSLDQGLQFLIQYYNGEERAKGNILERFSAQQFPDLHSELNLSSLELGDSALYFCASSSGVFWGNGELFFGEGSRLTVL.

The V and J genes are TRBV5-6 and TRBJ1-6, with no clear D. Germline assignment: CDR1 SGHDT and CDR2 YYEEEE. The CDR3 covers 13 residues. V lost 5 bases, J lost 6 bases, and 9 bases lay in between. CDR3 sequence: CASSWESNSPLHF. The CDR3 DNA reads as TGTGCCAGCAGTTGGGAGTCTAATTCACCCCTCCACTTT.

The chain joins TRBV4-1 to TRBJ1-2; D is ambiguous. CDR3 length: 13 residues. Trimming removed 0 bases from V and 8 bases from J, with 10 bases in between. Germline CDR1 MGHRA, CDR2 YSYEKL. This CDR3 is CASSQEGFWGYTF. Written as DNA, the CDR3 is TGCGCCAGCAGCCAAGAGGGGTTCTGGGGCTACACCTTC.

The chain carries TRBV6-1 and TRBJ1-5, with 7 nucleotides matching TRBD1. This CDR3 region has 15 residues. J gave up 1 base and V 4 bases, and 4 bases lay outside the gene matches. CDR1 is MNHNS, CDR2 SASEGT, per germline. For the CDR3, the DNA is TGTGCCAGCAGTGGAGTACAGGGGAGCAATCAGCCCCAGCATTTT. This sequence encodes CASSGVQGSNQPQHF.

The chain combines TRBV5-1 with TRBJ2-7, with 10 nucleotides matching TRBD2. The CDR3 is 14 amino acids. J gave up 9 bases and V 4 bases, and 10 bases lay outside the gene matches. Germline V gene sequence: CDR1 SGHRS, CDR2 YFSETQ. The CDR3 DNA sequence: TGCGCCAGCAGCCCCACTAGCGGGGCATCGTGGCAGTACTTC. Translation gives CASSPTSGASWQYF.

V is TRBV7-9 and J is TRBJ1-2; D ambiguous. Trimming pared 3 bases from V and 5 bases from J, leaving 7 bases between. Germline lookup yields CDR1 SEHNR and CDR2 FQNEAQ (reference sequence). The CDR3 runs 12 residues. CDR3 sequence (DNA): TGTGCCAGCAGCTTTGGTGGATATGGCTACACCTTC. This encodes CASSFGGYGYTF.

This CDR3 reads CASSPPAGRAEAFF. The CDR3 nucleotides are TGTGCCAGCTCACCACCGGCAGGACGGGCTGAAGCTTTCTTT. The chain has TRBV18 and TRBJ1-1; D uncertain. The CDR3 is 14 residues long. Germline V gene lookup returns CDR1 KGHSH and CDR2 LQKENI. V lost 0 bases and J lost 6, with 11 bases in between.

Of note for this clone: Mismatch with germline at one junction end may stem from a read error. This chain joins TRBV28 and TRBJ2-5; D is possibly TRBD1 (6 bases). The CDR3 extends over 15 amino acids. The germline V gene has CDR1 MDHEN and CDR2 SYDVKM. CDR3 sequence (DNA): TGTGCCAACAGTACATTCGACAGGACCCAAGAGACCCAGTACTTC. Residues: CANSTFDRTQETQYF.

CDR3: CASSQSRYGELFF. CDR3 nucleotide sequence: TGCGCCAGCAGCCAAAGTCGATACGGGGAGCTGTTTTTT. The rearrangement joins TRBV4-1 to TRBJ2-2; D uncertain. CDR3 size: 13 residues. Trimming removed 2 bases from V and 7 bases from J, with 8 bases in between. The germline gives CDR1 MGHRA, CDR2 YSYEKL.

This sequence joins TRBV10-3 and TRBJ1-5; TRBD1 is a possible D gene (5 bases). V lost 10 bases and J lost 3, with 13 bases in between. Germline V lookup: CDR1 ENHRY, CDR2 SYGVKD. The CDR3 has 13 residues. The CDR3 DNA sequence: TGTGCCACCCGCGAGGGGCCCAATCAGCCCCAGCATTTT. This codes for CATREGPNQPQHF.